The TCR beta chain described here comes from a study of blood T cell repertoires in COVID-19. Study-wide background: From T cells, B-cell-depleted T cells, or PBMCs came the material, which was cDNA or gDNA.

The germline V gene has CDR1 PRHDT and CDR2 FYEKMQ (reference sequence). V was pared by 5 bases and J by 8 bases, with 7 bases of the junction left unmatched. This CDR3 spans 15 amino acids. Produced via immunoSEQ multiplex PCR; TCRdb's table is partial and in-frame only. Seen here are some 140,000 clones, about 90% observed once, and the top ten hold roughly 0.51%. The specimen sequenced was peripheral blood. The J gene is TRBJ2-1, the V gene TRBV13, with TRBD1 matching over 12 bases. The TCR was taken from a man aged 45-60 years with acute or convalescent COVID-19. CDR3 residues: CASSPGQGAIDEQFF. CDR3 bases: TGTGCCAGCAGCCCGGGACAGGGGGCGATAGATGAGCAGTTCTTC. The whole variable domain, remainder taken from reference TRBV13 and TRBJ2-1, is AAGVIQSPRHLIKEKRETATLKCYPIPRHDTVYWYQQGPGQDPQFLISFYEKMQSDKGSIPDRFSAQQFSDYHSELNMSSLELGDSALYFCASSPGQGAIDEQFFGPGTRLTVL.